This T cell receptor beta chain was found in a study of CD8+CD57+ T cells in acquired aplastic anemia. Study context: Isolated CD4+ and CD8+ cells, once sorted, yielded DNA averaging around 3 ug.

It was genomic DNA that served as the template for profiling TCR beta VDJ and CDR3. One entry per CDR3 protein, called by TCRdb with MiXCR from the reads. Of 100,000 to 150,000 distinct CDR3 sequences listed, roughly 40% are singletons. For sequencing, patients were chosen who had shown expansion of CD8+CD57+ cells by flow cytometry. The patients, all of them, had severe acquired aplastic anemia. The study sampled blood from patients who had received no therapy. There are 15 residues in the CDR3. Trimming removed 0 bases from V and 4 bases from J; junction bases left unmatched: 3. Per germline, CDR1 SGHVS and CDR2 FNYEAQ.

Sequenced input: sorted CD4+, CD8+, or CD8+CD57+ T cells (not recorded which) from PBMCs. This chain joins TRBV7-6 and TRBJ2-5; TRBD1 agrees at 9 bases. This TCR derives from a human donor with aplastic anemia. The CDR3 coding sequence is TGTGCCAGCAGCTTAGCTACAGGGGGCCTAGAGACCCAGTACTTC. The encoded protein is CASSLATGGLETQYF.